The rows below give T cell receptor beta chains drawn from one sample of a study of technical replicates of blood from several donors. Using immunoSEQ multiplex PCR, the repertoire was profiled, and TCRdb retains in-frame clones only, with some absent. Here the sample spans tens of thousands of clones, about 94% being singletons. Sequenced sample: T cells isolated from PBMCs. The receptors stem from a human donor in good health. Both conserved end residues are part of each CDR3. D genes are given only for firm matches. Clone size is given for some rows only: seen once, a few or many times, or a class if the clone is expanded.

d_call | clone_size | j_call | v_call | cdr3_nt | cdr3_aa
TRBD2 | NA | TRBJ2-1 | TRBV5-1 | TGCGCCAGCAGCTTACGGGGGGGCTCCTACAATGAGCAGTTCTTC | CASSLRGGSYNEQFF
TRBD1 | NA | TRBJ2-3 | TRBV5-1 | TGCGCCAGCAGCGGGAGACAGGGTAATTTTCCAGATACGCAGTATTTT | CASSGRQGNFPDTQYF
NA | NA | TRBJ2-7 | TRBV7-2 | TGTGCCAGCAAAATAGGGGCACCCTCCACCTACGAGCAGTACTTC | CASKIGAPSTYEQYF
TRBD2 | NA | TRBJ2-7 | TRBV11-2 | TGTGCCAGCAGATCCCCAGCGGGGAGGTACGAACAGTACTTC | CASRSPAGRYEQYF
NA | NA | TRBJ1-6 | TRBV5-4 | TGTGCCAGCAGCTTGGTGGGGGGGCGAGGAACCTATAATTCACCCCTCCACTTT | CASSLVGGRGTYNSPLHF
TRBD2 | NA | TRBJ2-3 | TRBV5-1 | TGCGCCAGCACCGAACGGGAGGGCCGGACAGATACGCAGTATTTT | CASTEREGRTDTQYF
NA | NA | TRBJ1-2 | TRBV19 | TGTGCCAGTACCCACCTCCGGGCGGGGGACTATGGCTACACCTTC | CASTHLRAGDYGYTF
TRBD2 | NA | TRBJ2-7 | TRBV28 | TGTGCCAGCTTACCTAGCGGTTCCTACGAGCAGTACTTC | CASLPSGSYEQYF
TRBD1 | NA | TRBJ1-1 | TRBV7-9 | TGTGCCAGCAGCTTGGGACAGGGCCCCCATGAAGCTTTCTTT | CASSLGQGPHEAFF
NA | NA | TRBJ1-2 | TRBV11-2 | TGTGCCAGCAGCTCCCTACAGCGGACTGATCATAGAGCTAACTATGGCTACACCTTC | CASSSLQRTDHRANYGYTF
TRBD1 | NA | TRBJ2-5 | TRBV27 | TGTGCCAGCAGTTTAAGGACAGGGGGCGGGGGACGACCTGAGACCCAGTACTTC | CASSLRTGGGGRPETQYF
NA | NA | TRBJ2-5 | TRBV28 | TGTGCCAGCAGTTTAGCATACCTACGGACCCAGTACTTC | CASSLAYLRTQYF
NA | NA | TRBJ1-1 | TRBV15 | TGTGCCACCAGCAGAGATAAGGGGGAGAAGGCTTACACTGAAGCTTTCTTT | CATSRDKGEKAYTEAFF
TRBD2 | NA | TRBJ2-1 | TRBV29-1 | TGCAGCGCAACGACTAGCGGGAGCAATGAGCAGTTCTTC | CSATTSGSNEQFF
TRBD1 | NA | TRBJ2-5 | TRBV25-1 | TGTGCCAGCAGTGACCAAAGGGGGCTAGAGACCCAGTACTTC | CASSDQRGLETQYF
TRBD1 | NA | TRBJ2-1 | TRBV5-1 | TGCGCCAGCAGCTTGGCCAGGGGGAGAGAGCAGTTCTTC | CASSLARGREQFF
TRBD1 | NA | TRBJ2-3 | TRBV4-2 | TGTGCCAGCAACTTACACAGGGGCGATACGCAGTATTTT | CASNLHRGDTQYF
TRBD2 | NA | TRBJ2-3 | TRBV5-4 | TGTGCCAGCAGCATAGAAAATCGACTAGCGGCAGATACGCAGTATTTT | CASSIENRLAADTQYF
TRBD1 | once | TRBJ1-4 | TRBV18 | TGTGCCAGCTCACCGGGACAGGGACCCGAAAAACTGTTTTTT | CASSPGQGPEKLFF
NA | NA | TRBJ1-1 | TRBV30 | TGTGCCTGGAGTGTATGGGGGGGGGAAGCTTTCTTT | CAWSVWGGEAFF
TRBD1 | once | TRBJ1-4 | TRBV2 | TGTGCCAAGCGACAGGGTGACGAAAAACTGTTTTTT | CAKRQGDEKLFF
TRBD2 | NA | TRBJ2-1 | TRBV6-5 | TGTGCCAGCAGTCGACTAGCGGGCTACAATGAGCAGTTCTTC | CASSRLAGYNEQFF
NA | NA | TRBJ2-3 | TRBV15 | TGTGCCACCAGCAGTCGGGGGACAGATACGCAGTATTTT | CATSSRGTDTQYF
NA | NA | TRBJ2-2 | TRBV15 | TGTGCCACCAGCAGACCTCCGACAGGCAGGACCGGGGAGCTGTTTTTT | CATSRPPTGRTGELFF
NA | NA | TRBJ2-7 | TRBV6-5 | TGTGCCAGCAGTTACGAATACGGGGGTTCAAGGGAGCAGTACTTC | CASSYEYGGSREQYF
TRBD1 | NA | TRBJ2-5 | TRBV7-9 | TGTGCCAGCAGTTCGACAGGGTCAGAGACCCAGTACTTC | CASSSTGSETQYF
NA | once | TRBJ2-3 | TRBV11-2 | TGTGCCAGCAGACCAACGGGACTGGAGGTCTATACGCAGTATTTT | CASRPTGLEVYTQYF
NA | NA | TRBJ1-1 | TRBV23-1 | TGCGCCAGCAGTCAATCTGGCGGGAGTGAGAACACTGAAGCTTTCTTT | CASSQSGGSENTEAFF
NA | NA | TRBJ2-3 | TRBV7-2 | TGTGCCAGCAGCTTATTTGCGGGTAGTGCCACAGATACGCAGTATTTT | CASSLFAGSATDTQYF
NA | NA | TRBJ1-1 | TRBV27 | TGTGCCACCTGGACAGCGGGGGCCATGAACACTGAAGCTTTCTTT | CATWTAGAMNTEAFF
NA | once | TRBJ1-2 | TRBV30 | TGTGCCTGGAGTGTCGGGGGGCTCGAAGGCTACACCTTC | CAWSVGGLEGYTF
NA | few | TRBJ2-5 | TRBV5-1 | TGCGCCAGCAGCTTGTCCAGCGAACTAGAGACCCAGTACTTC | CASSLSSELETQYF
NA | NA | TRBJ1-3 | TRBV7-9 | TGTGCCGGAGGGGAATTGGGAAACACCATATATTTT | CAGGELGNTIYF
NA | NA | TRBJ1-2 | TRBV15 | TGTGCCACCAGCAGAGATCTCTCCGATGGCTACACCTTC | CATSRDLSDGYTF